A single sample is the source of the 7 T cell receptor beta chains below, sequenced in a study of identical twins. TCRdb called the 5' RACE reads again in MiXCR, with one record for every CDR3 protein. The sample includes 470,000 or so distinct CDR3 sequences, more than 20% seen only once; the top ten take roughly 3%. This same sample was also part of a study on T cells expressing NK-cell markers.

The specimen was CD4+ T cells sorted from blood. The source is a woman under 30 in good health.

This clonotype showed up just a few times. The V call is TRBV7-9, the J call TRBJ2-7; 15 nucleotides line up with TRBD2. Germline V gene data show CDR1 as SEHNR and CDR2 as FQNEAQ (reference sequence). The CDR3 covers 17 residues. V dropped 0 bases and J dropped 5; count of bases not matched to a gene: 5. CDR3 sequence (DNA): TGTGCCAGCAGCTTAGCGGCGGGGACTAGCGGGAGGAACGAGCAGTACTTC. Translating it yields CASSLAAGTSGRNEQYF.

This clonotype came up a few times. An end of the junction does not agree with germline; a read error may underlie this. The chain carries TRBV7-2 and TRBJ2-7, with TRBD1 identical over 7 bases. Germline-derived CDR1 and CDR2 are SGHTA and FQGNSA. This CDR3 has 14 amino acids. The CDR3 region is CASSFTSYGTDWVF. In DNA, the CDR3 is TGTGCCAGCAGCTTCACTTCTTACGGGACAGATTGGGTTTTC.

The rearrangement joins TRBV5-6 to TRBJ2-5, with a weak D call TRBD2 (6 bases). This CDR3 region has 15 residues. CDR1 is SGHDT and CDR2 is YYEEEE in the germline V gene. Deletions cut 2 bases from V and 6 bases from J, with 17 bases between. The CDR3 DNA reads as TGTGCCAGCAGCTTATCCCCTAGCGTCGTGAAGACCCAGTACTTC. Translated: CASSLSPSVVKTQYF.

This clonotype was counted only a few times. This chain connects TRBV20-1 to TRBJ2-3, with 9 bases aligning to TRBD2. Looked up from germline, CDR1 is DFQATT and CDR2 is SNEGSKA (reference sequence). The CDR3 consists of 17 residues. With 4 bases clipped from V and 2 bases from J, the junction kept 13 bases outside the gene matches. CDR3 bases: TGCAGTGCTATAAAAGTTAGCGGGGGAGAAATCACAGATACGCAGTATTTT. Translated: CSAIKVSGGEITDTQYF.

This chain links TRBV3-1 with TRBJ2-5; 11 bases map to TRBD2. Germline CDR1 LGHDT, CDR2 YNNKEL (reference sequence). This CDR3 is built from 18 residues. With V trimmed by 1 base and J by 7 bases, 14 bases remained unmatched. The CDR3 here is CASSQARVAGGSSGTQYF. In DNA form, the CDR3 reads TGTGCCAGCAGCCAAGCTCGGGTAGCGGGAGGGTCTTCCGGGACCCAGTACTTC.

The gene calls are TRBV6-1 and TRBJ1-4; D not resolved. V lost 6 bases to trimming and J lost 8 bases, with 16 bases between them. Looked up from germline, CDR1 is MNHNS and CDR2 is SASEGT. The CDR3 length is 14 residues. The CDR3 nucleotides are TGTGCCAGCAGATCACCCCCGGGAGGGGAAAAACTGTTTTTT. This gives the protein CASRSPPGGEKLFF.

The J gene is TRBJ1-2, the V gene TRBV12-3 or TRBV12-4; the D is unclear. The CDR3 is 12 amino acids. The V end lost 5 bases, the J end lost 5 bases, and 9 bases lay between the germline ends. The CDR3 DNA is TGTGCCAGCAGTCCTGCGACATATGGCTACACCTTC. It codes for CASSPATYGYTF.